This TCR beta chain was documented in a study of blood T cell repertoires in COVID-19. Study as a whole: Whether acute or convalescent, the COVID-19 samples came from the United States, Italy and Spain.

Participant reports of clinical history set cohort assignment. Assay used: immunoSEQ multiplex PCR; TCRdb lists only in-frame clones, some missing. The table lists about 270,000 clones, roughly nine tenths of them singletons. In germline, CDR1 is SGDLS, CDR2 YYNGEE. This CDR3 spans 14 amino acids. V was shortened by 3 bases and J by 4 bases, with 14 bases between the two germline ends. This clone has only a few counts. The J gene is TRBJ2-7, the V gene TRBV9, with a tentative D call TRBD1 (5 bases). The sample was PBMCs or T cells enriched from blood (not recorded which). This receptor was taken from a woman in her late teens or twenties who had recovered from COVID-19. CDR3 sequence reads: CASSAYGQGYEQYF. The CDR3 nucleotides read TGTGCCAGCAGCGCTTACGGGCAGGGTTACGAGCAGTACTTC.